At least ten counts were recorded for the clone carrying this T cell receptor (beta chain). The antigen remains unidentified. The sample belongs to a study of neurological immune-mediated disorders. Study-level findings and limits: None of the CDR3 amino acid sequences in expanded clones turned up in more than one subject, which points to private repertoires in all groups.

The sample's time point: longitudinal time-point 1 (baseline). Unsorted libraries were generated from 2 million PBMCs. These cells had been stored in RNAlater at -80 C. The authors made cDNA by 5'RACE with 10-nucleotide random UMIs. TCRdb recomputed calls from the 5' RACE reads with MiXCR, one row per CDR3 protein. The sample includes approximately 46,000 distinct CDR3 sequences, 9% to 10% seen only once; the top ten take roughly 1.6%. With 5 bases removed from V and 7 bases from J, the gap between germline ends came to 8 bases. The CDR3 length is 11 residues. The source is a woman between 40 and 55 years old in good health. Sequences were obtained from PBMCs. V usage is TRBV12-3 or TRBV12-4 and J usage is TRBJ1-2, with D uncertain. CDR3 residues: CASSGYAGYTF. The CDR3 DNA reads as TGTGCCAGCAGTGGGTATGCTGGCTACACCTTC.